Given below is one TCR beta chain in context. The data belong to a study of blood T cell repertoires in COVID-19. The CDR3 has 16 amino acids. Looked up from germline, CDR1 is KGHSH and CDR2 is LQKENI. V shed 4 bases and J 3 bases; nucleotides not matched to a gene: 8. Clones were sequenced by immunoSEQ multiplex PCR, and TCRdb holds only the in-frame ones, with some missing. This sample has around 87,000 clones, with around 79% found just once. The sequence was obtained from a woman older than 75 with acute or convalescent COVID-19. What was sequenced was peripheral blood. The rearrangement links TRBV18 to TRBJ2-5; 10 bases match TRBD1. CDR3 protein: CASSLTGGTGEETQYF. CDR3 DNA sequence: TGTGCCAGCTCACTAACCGGCGGGACAGGGGAAGAGACCCAGTACTTC.